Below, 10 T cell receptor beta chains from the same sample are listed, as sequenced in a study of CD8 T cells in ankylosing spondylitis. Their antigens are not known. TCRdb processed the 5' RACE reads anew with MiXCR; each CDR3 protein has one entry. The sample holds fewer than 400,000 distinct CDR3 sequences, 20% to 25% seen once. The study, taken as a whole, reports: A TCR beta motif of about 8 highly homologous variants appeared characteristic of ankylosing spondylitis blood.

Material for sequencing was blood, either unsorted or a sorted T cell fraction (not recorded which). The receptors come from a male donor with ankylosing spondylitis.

For the CDR3, the DNA is TGTGCCAGCAGCCAAGTCCAAGGGACTAGCGGGAGGGCCAGCATTCAGTACTTC. It yields the protein CASSQVQGTSGRASIQYF. The chain uses TRBV3-1 and TRBJ2-4, with 16 bases identical to TRBD2. Germline CDR1 is LGHDT and CDR2 is YNNKEL (reference sequence). V was pared by 1 base and J by 9 bases, with 9 bases of the junction left unmatched. The CDR3 covers 18 residues.

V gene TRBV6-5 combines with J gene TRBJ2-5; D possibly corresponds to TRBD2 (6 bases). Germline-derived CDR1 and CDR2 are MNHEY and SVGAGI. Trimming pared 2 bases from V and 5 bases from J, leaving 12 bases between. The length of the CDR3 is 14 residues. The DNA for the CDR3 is TGTGCCAGCAGTTACGCCGGGAGCAGGGAGACCCAGTACTTC. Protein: CASSYAGSRETQYF.

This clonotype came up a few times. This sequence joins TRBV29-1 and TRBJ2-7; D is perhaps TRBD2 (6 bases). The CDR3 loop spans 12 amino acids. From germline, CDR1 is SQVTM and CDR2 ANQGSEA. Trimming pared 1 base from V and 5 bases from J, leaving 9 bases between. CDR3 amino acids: CSVEGTTDEQYF. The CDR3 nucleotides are TGCAGCGTTGAAGGGACTACCGACGAGCAGTACTTC.

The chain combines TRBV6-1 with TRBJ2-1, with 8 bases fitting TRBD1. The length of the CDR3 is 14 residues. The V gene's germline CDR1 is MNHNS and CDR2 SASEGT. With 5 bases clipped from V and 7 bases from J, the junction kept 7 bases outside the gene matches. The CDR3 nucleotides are TGTGCCAGCAGTCTTAGAACAGGGGGAAATGAGCAGTTCTTC. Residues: CASSLRTGGNEQFF.

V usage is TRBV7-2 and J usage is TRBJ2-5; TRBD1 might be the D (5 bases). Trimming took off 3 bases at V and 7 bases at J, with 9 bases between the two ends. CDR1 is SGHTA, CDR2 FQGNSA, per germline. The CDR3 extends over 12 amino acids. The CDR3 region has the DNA TGTGCCAGCAGCTTGGACCAGGGGACCCAGTACTTC. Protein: CASSLDQGTQYF.

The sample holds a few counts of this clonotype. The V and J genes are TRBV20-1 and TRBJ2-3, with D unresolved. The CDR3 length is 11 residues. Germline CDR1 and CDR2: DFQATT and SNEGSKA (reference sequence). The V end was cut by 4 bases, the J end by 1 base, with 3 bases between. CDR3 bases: TGCAGTGCTACAGGCACAGATACGCAGTATTTT. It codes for CSATGTDTQYF.

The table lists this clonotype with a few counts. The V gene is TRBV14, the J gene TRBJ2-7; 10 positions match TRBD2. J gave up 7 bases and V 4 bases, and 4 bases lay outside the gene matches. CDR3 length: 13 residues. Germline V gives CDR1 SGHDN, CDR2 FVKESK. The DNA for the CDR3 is TGTGCCAGCAGCCCAAGACTAGCGGGTGAGCAGTACTTC. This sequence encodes CASSPRLAGEQYF.

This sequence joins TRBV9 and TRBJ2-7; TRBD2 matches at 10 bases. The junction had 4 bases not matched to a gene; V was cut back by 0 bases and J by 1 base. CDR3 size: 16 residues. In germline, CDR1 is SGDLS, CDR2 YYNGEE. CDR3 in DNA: TGTGCCAGCAGCGTAGACCTACTAGCGGGATCCTACGAGCAGTACTTC. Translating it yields CASSVDLLAGSYEQYF.

For the CDR3, the DNA is TGTGCCAGCTGGGGTGTACAGGGGGGAGGAACTGAAGCTTTCTTT. It encodes CASWGVQGGGTEAFF. The chain couples TRBV27 to TRBJ1-1, with 8 bases that match TRBD1. The V gene's germline CDR1 is MNHEY and CDR2 SMNVEV (reference sequence). J lost 5 bases, V lost 8 bases, and 13 bases had no gene match. The CDR3 has 15 amino acids.

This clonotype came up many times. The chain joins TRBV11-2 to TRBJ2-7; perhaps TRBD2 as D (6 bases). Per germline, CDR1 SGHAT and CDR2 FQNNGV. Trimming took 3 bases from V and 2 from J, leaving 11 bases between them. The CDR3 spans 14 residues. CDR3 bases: TGTGCCAGCAGCTTTACCGGGGGACCCTACGAGCAGTACTTC. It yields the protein CASSFTGGPYEQYF.